These T cell receptor beta chains were read from a single sample in a study of human T cells and chemical hapten exposure. TCRdb redid the calling of the RACE reads with MiXCR, one entry per CDR3 protein. The sample contains about 94,000 distinct CDR3 sequences, about 9.3% of which appear only once. The sample here was whole blood, taken in connection with sensitization to the hapten diphenylcyclopropenone (DPC). The source of these receptors is a woman aged 40 to 50 with alopecia areata. Some clones in this sample may be carry-over from other donors' samples. Both conserved end residues are part of each CDR3. D genes are given only for firm matches. The size of a clone is reported for some rows only, either as once, few or many, or as a class for expanded clones.

d_call clone_size j_call v_call cdr3_nt cdr3_aa
TRBD2 many TRBJ2-1 TRBV7-9 TGTGCCAGCAGCCGTGGACTAGCGGGATCGTCCTACAATGAGCAGTTCTTC CASSRGLAGSSYNEQFF
NA few TRBJ2-5 TRBV12-3/TRBV12-4 TGTGCCAGCAGCCGGGACTGGGAGACCCAGTACTTC CASSRDWETQYF
NA few TRBJ2-2 TRBV21-1 TGTGCCAGCAGCACTTCCCCAGACAGGGAAGGGAACACCGGGGAGCTGTTTTTT CASSTSPDREGNTGELFF
TRBD2 NA TRBJ2-1 TRBV29-1 TGCAGCGTTGAATTAGCGGGACCCACCTACAATGAGCAGTTCTTC CSVELAGPTYNEQFF
NA many TRBJ2-2 TRBV12-3/TRBV12-4 TGTGCCAGCAGTCCCCCCTCACGCACCGGGGAGCTGTTTTTT CASSPPSRTGELFF
NA few TRBJ1-1 TRBV20-1 TGCAGTGCTAGCCCAGGGAGAGAGACTGAAGCTTTCTTT CSASPGRETEAFF
NA few TRBJ2-5 TRBV6-5 TGTGCCAGCAGTTACTCGAGATGGGGTGCGTACCAAGAGACCCAGTACTTC CASSYSRWGAYQETQYF
NA few TRBJ2-5 TRBV11-2 TGTGCCAGCAGCGTACGGCGGGTACAAGAGACCCAGTACTTC CASSVRRVQETQYF
TRBD1 many TRBJ1-5 TRBV6-6 TGTGCCAGCAAAAGGGACAGTAGCAATCAGCCCCAGCATTTT CASKRDSSNQPQHF
NA NA TRBJ2-7 TRBV5-6 TGTGCCAGCAGCCGGACAGCCGAGCAGTACTTC CASSRTAEQYF
TRBD1 many TRBJ2-1 TRBV6-2/TRBV6-3 TGTGCCAGCAGTTACTCCCCGACAGGGCGCCATTCCTACAATGAGCAGTTCTTC CASSYSPTGRHSYNEQFF
NA NA TRBJ2-1 TRBV11-3 TGTGCCAGCACCCGTACAGGATCGCCCTACAATGAGCAGTTCTTC CASTRTGSPYNEQFF
NA NA TRBJ1-1 TRBV9 TGTGCCAGCAGCGGGCAAGGACAGCTGAACACTGAAGCTTTCTTT CASSGQGQLNTEAFF
TRBD1 NA TRBJ2-7 TRBV25-1 TGTGCCAGCAGTGGTGACAGGGGTTCCTACGAGCAGTACTTC CASSGDRGSYEQYF
TRBD1 NA TRBJ2-1 TRBV24-1 TGTGCCACCAGTGACGAAGGCAGGGGGCTCTACAATGAGCAGTTCTTC CATSDEGRGLYNEQFF
NA many TRBJ1-1 TRBV7-2 TGTGCCAGCAGCCCGAGAAGGGTCACTGAAGCTTTCTTT CASSPRRVTEAFF
NA NA TRBJ1-2 TRBV29-1 TGCAGCGTTTCCCAGGGAGACTTC CSVSQGDF